These 8 T cell receptor beta chains were sequenced from one sample in a study of cytomegalovirus exposure and HLA in healthy donors. Some clones are missing from TCRdb's copy, which holds only in-frame ones; the method was immunoSEQ multiplex PCR. The sample has about 50,000 clones; 92% are singletons. The sample was PBMCs. The receptors originated from a young man in good health and CMV-seronegative.

The chain has TRBV9 and TRBJ2-2; D unresolved. Per the germline V gene, CDR1 is SGDLS and CDR2 is YYNGEE. The CDR3 runs to 13 residues. The V and J ends lost 3 bases and 3 bases respectively, with 6 bases between them. CDR3 protein: CASSGRDTGELFF. CDR3 nucleotide sequence: TGTGCCAGCAGCGGACGGGACACCGGGGAGCTGTTTTTT.

The gene calls are TRBV7-9 and TRBJ2-7; 7 positions agree with TRBD1. CDR1 SEHNR and CDR2 FQNEAQ come from the germline V gene (reference sequence). J gave up 3 bases and V 1 base, and 6 bases lay outside the gene matches. This CDR3 has 15 residues. The CDR3, as DNA: TGTGCCAGCAGCTTAGACGGGACAGCCTTCTACGAGCAGTACTTC. This encodes CASSLDGTAFYEQYF.

V and J are TRBV5-5 and TRBJ1-1; possibly TRBD1 for D (6 bases). CDR1 and CDR2 (germline): SGHKS, YYEKEE (reference sequence). The CDR3 is 15 amino acids. V lost 4 bases to trimming and J lost 4 bases, with 17 bases between them. For the CDR3, the DNA is TGTGCCAGCAGCCTTGACACAGGGATCTCCACTGAAGCTTTCTTT. Protein: CASSLDTGISTEAFF.

The CDR3: CASSLETQGAKNIQYF. CDR3 nucleotide sequence: TGTGCCAGCAGCTTGGAAACTCAGGGGGCCAAAAACATTCAGTACTTC. The chain recombines TRBV5-4 with TRBJ2-4, with D perhaps matching TRBD1 (6 bases). Germline lookup yields CDR1 SGHNT and CDR2 YYREEE (reference sequence). The CDR3 consists of 16 residues. V shed 0 bases and J shed 1 base, with 11 bases lying between them.

J is TRBJ2-1 and V is TRBV9; 12 nucleotides line up with TRBD2. From germline, CDR1 is SGDLS and CDR2 YYNGEE. J was trimmed by 1 base and V by 3 bases; bases with no gene match: 2. The CDR3 totals 16 residues. DNA of the CDR3: TGTGCCAGCAGCGCTAGCGGGAGGGCGTCCTACAATGAGCAGTTCTTC. Its protein is CASSASGRASYNEQFF.

The CDR3 protein is CASKGGDTGELFF. CDR3 nucleotide sequence: TGTGCCAGCAAAGGCGGGGACACCGGGGAGCTGTTTTTT. The chain employs TRBV6-4 and TRBJ2-2, with D perhaps TRBD2 (6 bases). This CDR3 is 13 amino acids long. The V gene's germline CDR1 is MRHNA and CDR2 SNTAGT. V gave up 7 bases and J gave up 3 bases, with 9 bases separating them.

This clone was detected once. The chain joins TRBV6-1 to TRBJ1-4; the D is unclear. The germline CDR1 and CDR2 sequences are MNHNS and SASEGT. The CDR3 runs 15 residues. V lost 3 bases to trimming and J lost 6 bases, with 14 bases between them. CDR3 loop: CASSERGSRDEKLFF. Written as DNA, the CDR3 is TGTGCCAGCAGTGAGAGAGGGAGTAGGGATGAAAAACTGTTTTTT.

The CDR3 coding sequence is TGCGCCAGCAGCCGTGACTCCACCCTGTCCGAGCAGTACTTC. This encodes CASSRDSTLSEQYF. The gene calls are TRBV4-1 and TRBJ2-7; D remains ambiguous. CDR3 length equals 14 residues. The V gene's germline CDR1 is MGHRA and CDR2 YSYEKL. V gave up 4 bases and J gave up 6 bases, with 16 bases separating them.